This TCR beta chain was recorded in a study of identifying expanded T cells in peripheral blood (dated by TCRdb to about 2019). Broadly, across the study: Technical replicates were generated by sequencing separate aliquots of the same genomic DNA pool, and four replicates were compared pairwise.

Findings and caveats that apply to the study as a whole: In all healthy donors, the variance in clone template counts between samples taken roughly 14 days apart rose significantly as total template count increased. The authors expected that biological variance in healthy repertoires might rise further over much longer intervals, such as months to years. Across all healthy-donor time intervals, the beta-binomial model significantly lowered both the number of clones called differentially abundant and the false-positive rate. Between technical replicates the binomial model flagged roughly 1.1 differentially abundant clones, whereas over around 2 weeks the binomial model flagged about 15 and over approximately four weeks 19 to 20.

The immunoSEQ Assay, which uses bias-controlled multiplex PCR amplification of genomic DNA, was used to profile TCRbeta CDR3 regions. In the authors' own workflow: The absolute abundance of each unique TCRbeta CDR3 region was quantified after sequences were collapsed and filtered. Differential abundance was tested with a binomial (Fisher-equivalent) model and with a beta-binomial model adding time-dependent variance fitted from healthy donors. Any clone with fewer than 5 combined templates was excluded, and a clone was called differentially abundant if its Benjamini-Hochberg FDR was below 0.01. The form v = (b*log(k)+a)^2 was used to model beta-binomial variance as a function of total template count across the two samples. Entries here come from immuneACCESS through TCRdb and include only in-frame sequences with V and J called. Some clones fail to appear in such tables; in the studies checked, an unresolved V gene covers under half of the shortfall, and the cause of the remainder is unknown. Clone size and the V and J calls come from that table; the DNA yielded D and trimming. This sample has approximately 85,000 clones in its table, and just under 85% of those were observed once. Under 20% of the sample is held by the ten biggest clonotypes.

This clone was seen a single time. This receptor's antigen is unknown. Base qualities are missing; no much larger clone stands one base away. The CDR3 runs 14 amino acids, cysteine and phenylalanine included. Only CDR3 DNA is held: 42 bases, read in frame from base 1. CDR1 and CDR2 are read off the germline V gene as MDHEN and SYDVKM. Relative to germline, V is 5 bases shorter and J is 4 bases shorter, with 14 bases between their ends. No immune events, such as infections, were documented for the healthy donors during the collection period. Blood repertoires from healthy donors were used as a training cohort for calibrating time-dependent variance in a beta-binomial model of differential abundance of T-cell clones. The training cohort comprised some 10 healthy donors, 3 female and 7 male. An age range of about 29 to 65 years, with an average of 43 years, was recorded for the donors. Whole blood was collected from each healthy donor at three time points spaced 2 to 3 weeks apart and obtained from a commercial supplier. Genomic DNA was extracted from unsorted whole blood for immunosequencing.

Sequencing used blood. The receptor comes from a person between 18 and 69 years old in good health. The sequence links TRBV28 to TRBJ1-1; the D gene lacks a confident call. The CDR3 region: CASSPLWGGTEAFF. The nucleotide sequence reads as follows: TGTGCCAGCAGTCCCTTGTGGGGAGGCACTGAAGCTTTCTTT. The entire variable domain, with the stretches around the CDR3 drawn from the reference TRBV28 and TRBJ1-1 proteins, is DVKVTQSSRYLVKRTGEKVFLECVQDMDHENMFWYRQDPGLGLRLIYFSYDVKMKEKGDIPEGYSVSREKKERFSLILESASTNQTSMYLCASSPLWGGTEAFFGQGTRLTVV.